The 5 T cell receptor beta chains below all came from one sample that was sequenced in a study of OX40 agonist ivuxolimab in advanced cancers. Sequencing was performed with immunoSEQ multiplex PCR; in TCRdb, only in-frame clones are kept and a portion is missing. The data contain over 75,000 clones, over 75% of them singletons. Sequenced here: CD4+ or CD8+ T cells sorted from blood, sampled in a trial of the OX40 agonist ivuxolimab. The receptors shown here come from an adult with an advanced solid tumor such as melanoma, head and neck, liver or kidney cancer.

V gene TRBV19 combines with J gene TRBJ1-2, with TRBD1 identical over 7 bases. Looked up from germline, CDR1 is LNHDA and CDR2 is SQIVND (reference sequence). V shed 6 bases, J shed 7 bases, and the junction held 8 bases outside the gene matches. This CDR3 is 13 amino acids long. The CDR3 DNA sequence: TGTGCCAGTAGCCCCCAAACAGGGGTTGGCTACACCTTC. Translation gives CASSPQTGVGYTF. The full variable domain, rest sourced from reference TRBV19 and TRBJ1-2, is DGGITQSPKYLFRKEGQNVTLSCEQNLNHDAMYWYRQDPGQGLRLIYYSQIVNDFQKGDIAEGYSVSREKKESFPLTVTSAQKNPTAFYLCASSPQTGVGYTFGSGTRLTVV.

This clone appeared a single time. CDR3 bases: TGTGCCAGCAGTTCCCCTAGGACATCCTACGAGCAGTACTTC. It yields the protein CASSSPRTSYEQYF. The gene calls are TRBV6-1 and TRBJ2-7; weak D call: TRBD1 (5 bases). V dropped 5 bases and J dropped 1 base, with 12 bases sitting between them. Germline V gene data show CDR1 as MNHNS and CDR2 as SASEGT. The CDR3 covers 14 residues.

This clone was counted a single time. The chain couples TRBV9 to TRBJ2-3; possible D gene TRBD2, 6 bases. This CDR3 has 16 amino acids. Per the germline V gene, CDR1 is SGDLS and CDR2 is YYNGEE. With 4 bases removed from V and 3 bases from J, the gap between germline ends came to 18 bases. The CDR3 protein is CASSPLDGSGTDTQYF. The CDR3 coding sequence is TGTGCCAGCAGCCCATTAGACGGGAGTGGTACAGATACGCAGTATTTT.

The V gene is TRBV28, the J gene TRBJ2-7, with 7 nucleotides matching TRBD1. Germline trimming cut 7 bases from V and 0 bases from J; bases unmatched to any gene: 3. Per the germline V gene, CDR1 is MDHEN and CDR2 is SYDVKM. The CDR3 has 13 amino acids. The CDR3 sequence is CASNRDSSYEQYF. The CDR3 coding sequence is TGTGCCAGCAACCGGGACAGCTCCTACGAGCAGTACTTC.

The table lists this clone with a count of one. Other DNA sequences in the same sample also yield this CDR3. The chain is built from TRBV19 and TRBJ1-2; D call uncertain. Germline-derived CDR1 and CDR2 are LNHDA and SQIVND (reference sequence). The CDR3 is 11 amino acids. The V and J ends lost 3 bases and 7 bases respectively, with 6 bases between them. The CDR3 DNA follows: TGTGCCAGTAGTATTGGTTTTGGCTACACCTTC. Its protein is CASSIGFGYTF. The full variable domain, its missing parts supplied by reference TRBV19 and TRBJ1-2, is DGGITQSPKYLFRKEGQNVTLSCEQNLNHDAMYWYRQDPGQGLRLIYYSQIVNDFQKGDIAEGYSVSREKKESFPLTVTSAQKNPTAFYLCASSIGFGYTFGSGTRLTVV.